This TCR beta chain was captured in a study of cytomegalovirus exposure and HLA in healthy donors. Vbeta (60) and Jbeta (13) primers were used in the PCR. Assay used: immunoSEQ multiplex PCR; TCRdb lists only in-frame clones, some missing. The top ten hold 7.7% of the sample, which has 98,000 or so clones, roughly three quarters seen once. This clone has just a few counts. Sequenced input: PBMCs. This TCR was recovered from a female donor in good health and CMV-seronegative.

In DNA, the CDR3 is TGTGCCAGCAGCGCCACAGGGCCTCCGGCCCACGAGCAGTACTTC. Encoded protein: CASSATGPPAHEQYF. V gene TRBV11-2 combines with J gene TRBJ2-7, with a tentative D call TRBD1 (6 bases). Looked up from germline, CDR1 is SGHAT and CDR2 is FQNNGV. The CDR3 runs 15 residues. Trimming stripped 5 bases from V and 5 bases from J, with 19 bases between.